This note documents a single T cell receptor (beta chain) sequence. Its antigen remains unidentified. The sample comes from a study of shared clonotypes between healthy human individuals. Study results and caveats: Non-shared clonotypes showed lower generation probabilities than clonotypes common to all four donors. What naive subsets generally showed was a larger estimated richness than memory subsets showed. The authors sampled blood alone, and tissue repertoires likely differ.

CD45RO-negative CD8 cells positively selected for CCR7 made up the naive population, which excluded terminally differentiated effector memory CD45RA+ cells. The length of the CDR3 is 13 residues. The V gene's germline CDR1 is SQVTM and CDR2 ANQGSEA. Some clones are missing from TCRdb's copy, which holds only in-frame ones; the method was immunoSEQ multiplex PCR. Of around 2.1 million clones listed, more than 85% were seen once; the top ten hold around 1.7%. The chain combines TRBV29-1 with TRBJ2-5, with 10 nucleotides matching TRBD1. The tail of the sequence fits TRBJ2-7 better, so the J call may be wrong. This TCR was recovered from a man aged 18 to 29 in good health. Some clones in this sample may be carry-over from other donors' samples. The sample consisted of naive CD8+ T cells from PBMCs. As DNA, the CDR3 is TGCAGCGTTACGGACAGGGGGGGATACGAGCAGTACTTC. It translates to CSVTDRGGYEQYF.